These T cell receptor beta chains were read from a single sample in a study of cytomegalovirus exposure and HLA in healthy donors. This table comes from immunoSEQ multiplex PCR, and its TCRdb copy is limited to in-frame clones, with some not included. The sample records about 200,000 clones, roughly 82% being singletons. The sample comprised PBMCs. The source is a man aged 35-49 years in good health and CMV-seropositive. CDR3s leave out the opening cysteine and the closing phenylalanine or tryptophan. Fields, in order: J gene, V gene, CDR3 protein.

J gene: TRBJ2-7; V gene: TRBV7-9; CDR3 protein: ASSLEASGRPYEQY
J gene: TRBJ1-2; V gene: TRBV11-3; CDR3 protein: ASSPPGTGGYGYT
J gene: TRBJ1-3; V gene: TRBV10-3; CDR3 protein: AISEPGGPSGNTIY
J gene: TRBJ2-7; V gene: TRBV29-1; CDR3 protein: SVVRQGKAYEQY
J gene: TRBJ2-1; V gene: TRBV6-6; CDR3 protein: ASSDPGLAVNEQF
J gene: TRBJ2-7; V gene: TRBV19; CDR3 protein: ASSAGQGRYEQY
J gene: TRBJ2-7; V gene: TRBV4-1; CDR3 protein: ASSRSGENYEQY
J gene: TRBJ2-7; V gene: TRBV27; CDR3 protein: ASSRASAHEQY
J gene: TRBJ2-7; V gene: TRBV6-4; CDR3 protein: ASSVTGTPYEQY
J gene: TRBJ1-4; V gene: TRBV6-1; CDR3 protein: ASSENRATNEKLF
J gene: TRBJ2-1; V gene: TRBV14; CDR3 protein: ASSQDRLAGVHEQF
J gene: TRBJ1-1; V gene: TRBV5-8; CDR3 protein: ASSLRDRSILDTEAF
J gene: TRBJ2-2; V gene: TRBV5-1; CDR3 protein: ASSPTVGTGGANTGELF
J gene: TRBJ1-2; V gene: TRBV4-1; CDR3 protein: ASSLERGGNYGYT
J gene: TRBJ2-1; V gene: TRBV19; CDR3 protein: ASSRTSTFSSYNEQF
J gene: TRBJ2-4; V gene: TRBV27; CDR3 protein: ASSPPGLAGVAKNIQY
J gene: TRBJ1-1; V gene: TRBV11-3; CDR3 protein: ASRTGGLNTEAF
J gene: TRBJ2-1; V gene: TRBV7-6; CDR3 protein: ASSKWTSGGGSNEQF
J gene: TRBJ2-5; V gene: TRBV15; CDR3 protein: ATSREFRGRRQETQY
J gene: TRBJ1-1; V gene: TRBV5-1; CDR3 protein: ASSSSGTGGTEAF
J gene: TRBJ2-2; V gene: TRBV19; CDR3 protein: ASSIPRGASAGELF
J gene: TRBJ2-1; V gene: TRBV5-4; CDR3 protein: ASSSGGARTYNEQF
J gene: TRBJ2-1; V gene: TRBV7-3; CDR3 protein: ASSISGNSYNEQF
J gene: TRBJ1-5; V gene: TRBV6-1; CDR3 protein: ASSEVRAPGPQH
J gene: TRBJ1-1; V gene: TRBV7-6; CDR3 protein: ASSSRQGLDTEAF
J gene: TRBJ1-1; V gene: TRBV7-2; CDR3 protein: ASRAGATNTEAF
J gene: TRBJ2-6; V gene: TRBV5-6; CDR3 protein: ASTIIGGRLSGANVLT
J gene: TRBJ1-2; V gene: TRBV7-2; CDR3 protein: ASSLAAGDGYT
J gene: TRBJ1-5; V gene: TRBV2; CDR3 protein: ASSELDRGGQPQH
J gene: TRBJ1-3; V gene: TRBV29-1; CDR3 protein: SVVHRGSGNTIY
J gene: TRBJ2-1; V gene: TRBV29-1; CDR3 protein: SVEGLAGGNEQF